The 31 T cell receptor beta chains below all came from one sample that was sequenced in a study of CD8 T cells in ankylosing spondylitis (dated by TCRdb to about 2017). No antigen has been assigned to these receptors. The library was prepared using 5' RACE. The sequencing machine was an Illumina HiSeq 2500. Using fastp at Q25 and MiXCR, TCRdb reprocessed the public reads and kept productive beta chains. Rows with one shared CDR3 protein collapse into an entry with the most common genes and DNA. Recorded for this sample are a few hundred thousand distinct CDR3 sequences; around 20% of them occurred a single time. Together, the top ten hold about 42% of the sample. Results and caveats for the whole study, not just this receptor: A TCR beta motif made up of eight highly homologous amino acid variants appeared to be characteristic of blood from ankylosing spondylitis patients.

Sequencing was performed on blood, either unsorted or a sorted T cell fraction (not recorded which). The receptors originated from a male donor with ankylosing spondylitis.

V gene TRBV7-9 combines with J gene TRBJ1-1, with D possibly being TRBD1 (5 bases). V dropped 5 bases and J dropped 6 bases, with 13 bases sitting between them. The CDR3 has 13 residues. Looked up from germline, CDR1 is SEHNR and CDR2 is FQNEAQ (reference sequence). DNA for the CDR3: TGTGCCAGCAGCCCATCCGGGGGGGCTGAAGCTTTCTTT. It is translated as CASSPSGGAEAFF.

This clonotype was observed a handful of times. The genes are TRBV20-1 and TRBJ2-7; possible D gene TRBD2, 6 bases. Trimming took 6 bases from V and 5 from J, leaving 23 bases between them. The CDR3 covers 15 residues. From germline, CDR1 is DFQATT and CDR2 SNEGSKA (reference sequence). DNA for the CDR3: TGCAGTGCAACCCCCCGGGGGACGCCTCCCCACGAGCAGTACTTC. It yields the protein CSATPRGTPPHEQYF.

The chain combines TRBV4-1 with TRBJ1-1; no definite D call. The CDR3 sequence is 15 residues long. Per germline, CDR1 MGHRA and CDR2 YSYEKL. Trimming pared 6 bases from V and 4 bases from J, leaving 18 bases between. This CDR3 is CASSLVHSPVTEAFF. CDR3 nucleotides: TGCGCCAGCAGTCTTGTGCATTCTCCCGTCACTGAAGCTTTCTTT.

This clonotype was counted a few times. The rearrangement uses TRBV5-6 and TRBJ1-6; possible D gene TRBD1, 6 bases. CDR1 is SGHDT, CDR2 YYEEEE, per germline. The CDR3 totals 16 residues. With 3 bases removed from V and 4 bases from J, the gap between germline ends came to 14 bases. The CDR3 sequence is CASSSSGTPYNSPLHF. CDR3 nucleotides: TGTGCCAGCAGCTCCTCCGGGACACCGTATAATTCACCCCTCCACTTT.

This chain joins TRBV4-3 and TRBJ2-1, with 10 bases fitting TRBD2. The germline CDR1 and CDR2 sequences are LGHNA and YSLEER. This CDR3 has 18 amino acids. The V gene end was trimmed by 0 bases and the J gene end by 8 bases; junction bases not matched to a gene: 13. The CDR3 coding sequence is TGCGCCAGCAGCCAAGATATCTTCCCTAGCGGGAGTTCCGATGAGCAGTTCTTC. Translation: CASSQDIFPSGSSDEQFF.

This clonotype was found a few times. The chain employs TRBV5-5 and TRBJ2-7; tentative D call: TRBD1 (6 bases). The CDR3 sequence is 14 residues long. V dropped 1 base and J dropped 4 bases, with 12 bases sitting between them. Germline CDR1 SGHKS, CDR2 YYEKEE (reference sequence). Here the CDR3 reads CASSLTDSLYEQYF. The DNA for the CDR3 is TGTGCCAGCAGCTTGACGGACAGCCTATACGAGCAGTACTTC.

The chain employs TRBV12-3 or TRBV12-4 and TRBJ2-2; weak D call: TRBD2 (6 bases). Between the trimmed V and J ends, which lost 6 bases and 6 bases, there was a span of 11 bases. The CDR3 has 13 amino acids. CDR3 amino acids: CASSPSVAGELFF. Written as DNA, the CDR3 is TGTGCCAGCAGCCCTAGCGTAGCCGGGGAGCTGTTTTTT.

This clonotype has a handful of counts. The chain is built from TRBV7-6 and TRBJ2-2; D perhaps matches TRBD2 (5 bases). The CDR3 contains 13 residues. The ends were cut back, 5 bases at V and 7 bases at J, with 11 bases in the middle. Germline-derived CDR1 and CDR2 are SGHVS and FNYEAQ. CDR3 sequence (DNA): TGTGCCAGCAGCCACCCACTAGACGGGGAGCTGTTTTTT. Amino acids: CASSHPLDGELFF.

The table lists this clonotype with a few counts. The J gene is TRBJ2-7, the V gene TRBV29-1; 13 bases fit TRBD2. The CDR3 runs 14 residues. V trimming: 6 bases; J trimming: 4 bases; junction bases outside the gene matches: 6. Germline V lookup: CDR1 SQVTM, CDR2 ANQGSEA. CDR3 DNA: TGCAGCGTGTCGGGACTAGCGGGATTATACGAGCAGTACTTC. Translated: CSVSGLAGLYEQYF.

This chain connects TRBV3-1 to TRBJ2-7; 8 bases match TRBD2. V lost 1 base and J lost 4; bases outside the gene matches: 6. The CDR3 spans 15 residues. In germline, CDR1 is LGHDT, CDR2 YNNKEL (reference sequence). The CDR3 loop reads CASSQAPGGEYEQYF. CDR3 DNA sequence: TGTGCCAGCAGCCAAGCCCCGGGAGGGGAGTACGAGCAGTACTTC.

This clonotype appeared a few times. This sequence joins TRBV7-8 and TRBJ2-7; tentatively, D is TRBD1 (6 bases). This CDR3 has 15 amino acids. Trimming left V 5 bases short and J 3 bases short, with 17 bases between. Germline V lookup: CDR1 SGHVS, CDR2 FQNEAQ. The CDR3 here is CASSPWGTTDYEQYF. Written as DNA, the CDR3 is TGTGCCAGCAGCCCTTGGGGGACAACTGACTACGAGCAGTACTTC. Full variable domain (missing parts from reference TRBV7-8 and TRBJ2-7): GAGVSQSPRYKVAKRGQDVALRCDPISGHVSLFWYQQALGQGPEFLTYFQNEAQLDKSGLPSDRFFAERPEGSVSTLKIQRTQQEDSAVYLCASSPWGTTDYEQYFGPGTRLTVT.

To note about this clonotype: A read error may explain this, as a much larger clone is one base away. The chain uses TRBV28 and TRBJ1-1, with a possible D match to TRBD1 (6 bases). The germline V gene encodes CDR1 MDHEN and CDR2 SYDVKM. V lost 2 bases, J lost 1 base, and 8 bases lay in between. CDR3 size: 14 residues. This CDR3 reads CASSLRGGNTEAFF. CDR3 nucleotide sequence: TGTGCCAGCAGTTTAAGGGGGGGGAACACTGAAGCTTTCTTT.

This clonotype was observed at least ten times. This CDR3 is CSAKDFHTGELFF. The CDR3 coding sequence is TGCAGTGCCAAAGACTTCCACACCGGGGAGCTGTTTTTT. The chain employs TRBV20-1 and TRBJ2-2, with D unresolved. V gave up 6 bases and J gave up 3 bases, with 11 bases separating them. Looked up from germline, CDR1 is DFQATT and CDR2 is SNEGSKA (reference sequence). This CDR3 contains 13 residues.

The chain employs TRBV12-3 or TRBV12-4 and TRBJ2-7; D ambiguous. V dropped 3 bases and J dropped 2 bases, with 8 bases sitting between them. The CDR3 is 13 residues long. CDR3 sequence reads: CASSFTNPYEQYF. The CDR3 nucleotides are TGTGCCAGCAGTTTTACAAACCCCTACGAGCAGTACTTC.

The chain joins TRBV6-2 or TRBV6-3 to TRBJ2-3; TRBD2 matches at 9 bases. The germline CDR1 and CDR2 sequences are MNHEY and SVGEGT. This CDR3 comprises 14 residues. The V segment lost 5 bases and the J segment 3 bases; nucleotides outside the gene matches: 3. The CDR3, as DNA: TGTGCCAGCAGTGGGACTAGCTATACAGATACGCAGTATTTT. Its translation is CASSGTSYTDTQYF.

The CDR3 is CASSLDLSGGTYNEQFF. In nucleotides, the CDR3 is TGCGCCAGCAGCTTGGATCTTAGCGGGGGGACGTACAATGAGCAGTTCTTC. The J gene is TRBJ2-1, the V gene TRBV5-1; 10 bases are shared with TRBD2. CDR1 is SGHRS, CDR2 YFSETQ, per germline. V lost 0 bases to trimming and J lost 4 bases; unmatched junction nucleotides: 7. The CDR3 is 17 amino acids.

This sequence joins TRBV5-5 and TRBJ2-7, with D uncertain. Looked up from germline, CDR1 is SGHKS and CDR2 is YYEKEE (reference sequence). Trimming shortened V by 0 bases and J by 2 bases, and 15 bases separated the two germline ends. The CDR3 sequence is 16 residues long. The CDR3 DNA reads TGTGCCAGCAGCTTGGGGGATTGGGTAACGACCTACGAGCAGTACTTC. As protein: CASSLGDWVTTYEQYF.

CDR3 residues: CSARDWQETQYF. The CDR3 DNA is TGCAGCGCCCGGGACTGGCAAGAGACCCAGTACTTC. The chain uses TRBV29-1 and TRBJ2-5, with D perhaps matching TRBD2 (6 bases). Germline CDR1 reads SQVTM; CDR2 reads ANQGSEA. The CDR3 covers 12 residues. Trimming pared 7 bases from V and 2 bases from J, leaving 11 bases between.

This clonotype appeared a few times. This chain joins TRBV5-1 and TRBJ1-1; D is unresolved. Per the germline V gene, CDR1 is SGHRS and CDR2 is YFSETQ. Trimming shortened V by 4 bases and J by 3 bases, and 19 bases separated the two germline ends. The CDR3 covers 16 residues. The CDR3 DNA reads TGCGCCAGCAGCCAGGAGTTGTCAGGATGGGACACTGAAGCTTTCTTT. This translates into CASSQELSGWDTEAFF.

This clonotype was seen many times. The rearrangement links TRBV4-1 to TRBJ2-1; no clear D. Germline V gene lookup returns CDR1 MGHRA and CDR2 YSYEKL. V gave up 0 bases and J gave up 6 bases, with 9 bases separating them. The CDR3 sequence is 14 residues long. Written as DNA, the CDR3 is TGCGCCAGCAGCCAAGATATTTTCGGCAATGAGCAGTTCTTC. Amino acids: CASSQDIFGNEQFF.

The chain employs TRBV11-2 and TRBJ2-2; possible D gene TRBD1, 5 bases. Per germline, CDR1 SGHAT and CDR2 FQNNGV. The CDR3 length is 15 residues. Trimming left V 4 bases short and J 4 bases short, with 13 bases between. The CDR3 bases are TGTGCCAGCAGCTCAACTCTGCAGGGCACCGGGGAGCTGTTTTTT. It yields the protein CASSSTLQGTGELFF.

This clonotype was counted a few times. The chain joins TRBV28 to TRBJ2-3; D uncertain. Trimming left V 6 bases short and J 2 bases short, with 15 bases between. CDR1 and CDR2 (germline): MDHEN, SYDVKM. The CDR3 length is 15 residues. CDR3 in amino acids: CASSYRTEITDTQYF. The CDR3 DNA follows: TGTGCCAGCAGCTACCGGACGGAGATCACAGATACGCAGTATTTT.

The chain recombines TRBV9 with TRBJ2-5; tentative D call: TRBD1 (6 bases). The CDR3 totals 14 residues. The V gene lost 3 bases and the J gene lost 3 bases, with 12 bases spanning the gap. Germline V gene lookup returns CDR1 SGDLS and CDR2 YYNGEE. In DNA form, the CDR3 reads TGTGCCAGCAGCGGCAGGGGAAGTGAAGAGACCCAGTACTTC. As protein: CASSGRGSEETQYF.

For the CDR3, the DNA is TGTGCCAGCAGTTCCCCGGGACAGGGTTCTCGTCAGCCCCAGCATTTT. Protein product: CASSSPGQGSRQPQHF. The chain links TRBV12-3 or TRBV12-4 to TRBJ1-5; 9 bases are shared with TRBD1. The CDR3 consists of 16 residues. Trimming removed 4 bases from V and 6 bases from J; junction bases left unmatched: 10.

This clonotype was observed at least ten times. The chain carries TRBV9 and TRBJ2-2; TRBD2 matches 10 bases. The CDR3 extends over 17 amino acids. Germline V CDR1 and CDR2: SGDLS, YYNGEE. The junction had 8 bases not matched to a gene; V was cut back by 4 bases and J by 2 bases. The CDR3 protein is CASSSQTSGINTGELFF. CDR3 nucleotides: TGTGCCAGCAGCTCACAAACTAGCGGGATTAACACCGGGGAGCTGTTTTTT.

The CDR3 nucleotides are TGTGCCAGCAGCTTGATGCGGGACAGCACTAACTATGGCTACACCTTC. This translates into CASSLMRDSTNYGYTF. The chain couples TRBV5-6 to TRBJ1-2; 7 bases match TRBD1. The CDR3 spans 16 residues. Germline CDR1 SGHDT, CDR2 YYEEEE. Germline trimming cut 1 base from V and 0 bases from J; bases unmatched to any gene: 6.

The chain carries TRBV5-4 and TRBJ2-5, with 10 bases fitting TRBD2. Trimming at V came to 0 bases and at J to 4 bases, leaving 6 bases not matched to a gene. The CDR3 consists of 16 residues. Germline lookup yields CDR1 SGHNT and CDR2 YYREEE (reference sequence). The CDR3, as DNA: TGTGCCAGCAGCTTGGGGCTAGCGGGAGCTACAGAGACCCAGTACTTC. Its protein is CASSLGLAGATETQYF.

The CDR3 is CASSPKGGVPSYEQYF. The CDR3 nucleotides read TGTGCCAGCAGCCCCAAGGGGGGCGTCCCTTCCTACGAGCAGTACTTC. The gene calls are TRBV7-9 and TRBJ2-7, with D perhaps TRBD1 or TRBD2 (6 bases each). V lost 5 bases, J lost 1 base, and 18 bases lay in between. CDR1 is SEHNR and CDR2 is FQNEAQ in the germline V gene (reference sequence). The CDR3 has 16 amino acids.

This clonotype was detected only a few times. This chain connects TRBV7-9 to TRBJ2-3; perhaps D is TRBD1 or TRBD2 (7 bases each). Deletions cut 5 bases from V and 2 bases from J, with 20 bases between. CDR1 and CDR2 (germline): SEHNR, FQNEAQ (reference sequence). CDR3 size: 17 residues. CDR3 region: CASSPGGGQTDTDTQYF. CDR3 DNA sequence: TGTGCCAGCAGCCCTGGGGGGGGACAGACCGACACAGATACGCAGTATTTT.

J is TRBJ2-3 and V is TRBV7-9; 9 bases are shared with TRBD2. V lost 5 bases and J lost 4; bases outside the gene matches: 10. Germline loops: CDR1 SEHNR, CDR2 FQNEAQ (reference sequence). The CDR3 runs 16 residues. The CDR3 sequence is CASSGIAGVWSDTQYF. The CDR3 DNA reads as TGTGCCAGCAGCGGAATAGCGGGAGTTTGGTCAGATACGCAGTATTTT.

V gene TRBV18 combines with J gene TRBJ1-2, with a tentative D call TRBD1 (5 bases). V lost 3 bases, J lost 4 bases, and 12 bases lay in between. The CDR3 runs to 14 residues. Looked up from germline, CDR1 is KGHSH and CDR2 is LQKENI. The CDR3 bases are TGTGCCAGCTCACCCGAGGGGTACGGCTATGGCTACACCTTC. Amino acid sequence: CASSPEGYGYGYTF.